The 31 T cell receptor beta chains reported below all come from one sample, sequenced in a study of cytomegalovirus exposure and HLA in healthy donors. PCR involved 60 Vbeta and 13 Jbeta primers. Sequencing used immunoSEQ multiplex PCR; TCRdb keeps in-frame clones, though not all of them. The sample consists of 150,000 to 200,000 clones, roughly 60% of them appearing once. Sample: PBMCs. The receptors were sampled from a man between 40 and 49 years old in good health and CMV-seronegative.

This clone was recorded once. The genes are TRBV19 and TRBJ1-1; 9 nucleotides match TRBD1. This CDR3 is built from 15 residues. The germline CDR1 and CDR2 sequences are LNHDA and SQIVND (reference sequence). Trimming cost V 5 bases and J 1 base; bases outside gene matches: 5. The CDR3, as DNA: TGTGCCAGTAGTGTCCGACAGGGGGGGAACACTGAAGCTTTCTTT. This gives the protein CASSVRQGGNTEAFF. Looking up the rest from reference TRBV19 and TRBJ1-1 gives the full variable domain: DGGITQSPKYLFRKEGQNVTLSCEQNLNHDAMYWYRQDPGQGLRLIYYSQIVNDFQKGDIAEGYSVSREKKESFPLTVTSAQKNPTAFYLCASSVRQGGNTEAFFGQGTRLTVV.

The J gene is TRBJ2-5, the V gene TRBV9, with D perhaps TRBD1 (9 bases). The CDR3 spans 21 residues. Germline-derived CDR1 and CDR2 are SGDLS and YYNGEE. V lost 3 bases, J lost 4 bases, and 34 bases lay in between. DNA of the CDR3: TGTGCCAGCAGCGGGAGTTTCCCGGGACAGGGTGCAGCGGGAGATAGAGAGACCCAGTACTTC. This gives the protein CASSGSFPGQGAAGDRETQYF.

This chain joins TRBV9 and TRBJ2-3; 7 nucleotides line up with TRBD1. The CDR3 is made up of 15 amino acids. The V and J ends lost 6 bases and 2 bases, in that order; junction bases with no gene match: 9. CDR1 and CDR2 from the germline V gene are SGDLS and YYNGEE. The CDR3 is CASNRGGVYTDTQYF. The CDR3 region has the DNA TGTGCCAGCAACAGGGGTGGGGTCTACACAGATACGCAGTATTTT.

This clone appeared a few times. The chain uses TRBV2 and TRBJ1-5; TRBD1 matches 7 bases. Trimming removed 4 bases from V and 5 bases from J; junction bases left unmatched: 11. This CDR3 spans 16 amino acids. Germline CDR1 SNHLY, CDR2 FYNNEI. The CDR3 coding sequence is TGTGCCAGCAGTGCCGTTACAGGGGCGGTAGATCAGCCCCAGCATTTT. As protein: CASSAVTGAVDQPQHF.

This clone has just a few counts. The chain employs TRBV19 and TRBJ2-5, with a tentative D call TRBD2 (5 bases). CDR1 and CDR2 (germline): LNHDA, SQIVND (reference sequence). V dropped 4 bases and J dropped 5 bases, with 11 bases sitting between them. This CDR3 region has 13 residues. The CDR3 DNA follows: TGTGCCAGTAGTACCGGGGATGGGGAGACCCAGTACTTC. Amino acids: CASSTGDGETQYF.

This clone has a handful of counts. The chain employs TRBV6-4 and TRBJ2-3, with TRBD1 as a possible D gene (6 bases). The germline CDR1 and CDR2 sequences are MRHNA and SNTAGT. Trimming shortened V by 4 bases and J by 0 bases, and 14 bases separated the two germline ends. This CDR3 is 16 amino acids long. CDR3 loop: CASSGDKGISTDTQYF. The CDR3 DNA reads TGTGCCAGCAGTGGGGACAAGGGAATTAGCACAGATACGCAGTATTTT.

The chain joins TRBV5-4 to TRBJ1-1, with D unclear. Trimming pared 5 bases from V and 0 bases from J, leaving 11 bases between. The CDR3 is made up of 14 amino acids. Germline V gene sequence: CDR1 SGHNT, CDR2 YYREEE (reference sequence). The CDR3 reads CASSSDFMNTEAFF. CDR3 DNA sequence: TGTGCCAGCAGTTCGGACTTCATGAACACTGAAGCTTTCTTT. The full variable domain, rest sourced from reference TRBV5-4 and TRBJ1-1, is ETGVTQSPTHLIKTRGQQVTLRCSSQSGHNTVSWYQQALGQGPQFIFQYYREEENGRGNFPPRFSGLQFPNYSSELNVNALELDDSALYLCASSSDFMNTEAFFGQGTRLTVV.

This sequence joins TRBV4-1 and TRBJ2-1; 11 bases are shared with TRBD2. Unmatched junction bases numbered 10, after V lost 1 base and J lost 8 bases. This CDR3 is built from 17 residues. The germline gives CDR1 MGHRA, CDR2 YSYEKL. CDR3 amino acids: CASSQASLAGGVYEQFF. The CDR3 DNA is TGCGCCAGCAGCCAAGCATCGTTAGCGGGAGGGGTCTATGAGCAGTTCTTC.

A note on this clone: The sample holds other DNA sequences that translate to the same CDR3. The chain employs TRBV6-1 and TRBJ2-5; D call uncertain. V was pared by 8 bases and J by 3 bases, with 4 bases between. The CDR3 is 10 amino acids. CDR1 and CDR2 from the germline V gene are MNHNS and SASEGT. The CDR3 reads CASLEETQYF. For the CDR3, the DNA is TGTGCCAGCTTAGAAGAGACCCAGTACTTC.

The chain uses TRBV4-3 and TRBJ2-3; TRBD2 matches at 10 bases. The V gene end was trimmed by 1 base and the J gene end by 4 bases; junction bases not matched to a gene: 8. This CDR3 has 17 amino acids. Germline CDR1 is LGHNA and CDR2 is YSLEER. In nucleotides, the CDR3 is TGCGCCAGCAGCCAAGGTCTTCTAGCGGGAGTTCCAGATACGCAGTATTTT. It is translated as CASSQGLLAGVPDTQYF.

The rearrangement links TRBV27 to TRBJ1-2; 8 positions agree with TRBD1. Germline V lookup: CDR1 MNHEY, CDR2 SMNVEV (reference sequence). The CDR3 is 13 residues long. V was clipped by 6 bases and J by 8 bases; unmatched bases: 8. The CDR3 is CASRDSGGQGYTF. In DNA form, the CDR3 reads TGTGCCAGCAGAGACTCAGGGGGCCAGGGCTACACCTTC.

The chain couples TRBV5-1 to TRBJ2-7; 8 nucleotides line up with TRBD2. J was trimmed by 2 bases and V by 2 bases; bases with no gene match: 6. Germline CDR1 and CDR2: SGHRS and YFSETQ. CDR3 length: 15 residues. This CDR3 is CASSLSGGDTYEQYF. CDR3 nucleotides: TGCGCCAGCAGCTTAAGCGGGGGCGATACCTACGAGCAGTACTTC.

This chain links TRBV29-1 with TRBJ2-7; 8 nucleotides line up with TRBD2. Germline V gene lookup returns CDR1 SQVTM and CDR2 ANQGSEA. Germline trimming cut 1 base from V and 4 bases from J; bases unmatched to any gene: 12. This CDR3 region has 16 residues. The CDR3 DNA reads as TGCAGCGTTGAAGGGCCCGACGGGAGGGCCTCGTACGAGCAGTACTTC. It codes for CSVEGPDGRASYEQYF.

V usage is TRBV2 and J usage is TRBJ1-5; a possible D gene is TRBD1 (6 bases). The CDR3 totals 14 residues. V lost 4 bases and J lost 6, with 13 bases in between. Germline values: CDR1 SNHLY, CDR2 FYNNEI. CDR3 amino acids: CASSGNREGQPQHF. CDR3 bases: TGTGCCAGCAGTGGGAACAGGGAGGGTCAGCCCCAGCATTTT.

The chain uses TRBV5-1 and TRBJ2-1; tentative D call: TRBD1 (6 bases). This CDR3 contains 15 residues. V lost 0 bases, J lost 1 base, and 8 bases lay in between. Germline V gene sequence: CDR1 SGHRS, CDR2 YFSETQ. The CDR3 bases are TGCGCCAGCAGCTTGGTAGGACAGTCCTACAATGAGCAGTTCTTC. Amino acids: CASSLVGQSYNEQFF.

The V and J genes are TRBV7-9 and TRBJ2-1; D perhaps matches TRBD1 (6 bases). Trimming pared 0 bases from V and 10 bases from J, leaving 10 bases between. This CDR3 spans 13 amino acids. Germline V gene lookup returns CDR1 SEHNR and CDR2 FQNEAQ (reference sequence). Written as DNA, the CDR3 is TGTGCCAGCAGCTTAGCGGGGGCCCTCGAGCAGTTCTTC. Its protein is CASSLAGALEQFF.

The table lists this clone with a few counts. Other DNA sequences from this sample encode an identical CDR3 as well. This chain uses TRBV5-1 with TRBJ2-1; 14 bases map to TRBD2. The CDR3 is made up of 15 amino acids. CDR1 and CDR2 (germline): SGHRS, YFSETQ. V lost 4 bases and J lost 6; bases outside the gene matches: 3. CDR3 bases: TGCGCCAGCAGCCCAGGGACTAGCGGGAGCAATGAGCAGTTCTTC. It translates to CASSPGTSGSNEQFF.

This chain links TRBV9 with TRBJ2-2; 8 positions agree with TRBD1. With V trimmed by 3 bases and J by 5 bases, 9 bases remained unmatched. CDR1 is SGDLS, CDR2 YYNGEE, per germline. This CDR3 spans 16 amino acids. DNA of the CDR3: TGTGCCAGCAGCGAACTCGACAGGGGACTTACCGGGGAGCTGTTTTTT. This gives the protein CASSELDRGLTGELFF.

The J gene is TRBJ2-5, the V gene TRBV5-1; no firm D call. V lost 3 bases and J lost 2, with 8 bases in between. Germline CDR1 is SGHRS and CDR2 is YFSETQ. The CDR3 covers 13 residues. CDR3 in DNA: TGCGCCAGCAGCTCTACAGAGCAAGAGACCCAGTACTTC. Amino acids: CASSSTEQETQYF.

A note on this clone: Other DNA sequences in the same sample also yield this CDR3. The CDR3 region is CASSSLGGETQYF. The CDR3 nucleotides are TGTGCCAGCAGCTCCCTAGGGGGAGAGACCCAGTACTTC. The V and J genes are TRBV7-3 and TRBJ2-5, with D maybe TRBD1 (6 bases). Trimming shortened V by 4 bases and J by 4 bases, and 10 bases separated the two germline ends. CDR1 is SGHTA and CDR2 is FQGTGA in the germline V gene. This CDR3 contains 13 residues.

This clone was recorded only once. The chain employs TRBV2 and TRBJ1-6; a possible D gene is TRBD1 (5 bases). V gave up 4 bases and J gave up 5 bases, with 9 bases separating them. The CDR3 is 14 residues long. CDR1 is SNHLY and CDR2 is FYNNEI in the germline V gene. The CDR3 is CASSGGRDNSPLHF. In DNA form, the CDR3 reads TGTGCCAGCAGTGGGGGCAGGGATAATTCACCCCTCCACTTT.

The gene calls are TRBV5-6 and TRBJ2-5; 13 bases fit TRBD2. The CDR3 consists of 16 residues. Per the germline V gene, CDR1 is SGHDT and CDR2 is YYEEEE. The J segment lost 5 bases and the V segment lost 2 bases, leaving 6 bases of the junction unmatched. In DNA form, the CDR3 reads TGTGCCAGCAGCTTACCGGGACTAGCGGGAAGGGAGACCCAGTACTTC. This sequence encodes CASSLPGLAGRETQYF.

The chain employs TRBV2 and TRBJ2-5, with D possibly TRBD1 on 5 matching bases. Germline assignment: CDR1 SNHLY and CDR2 FYNNEI. The CDR3 loop spans 14 amino acids. Trimming took 3 bases from V and 0 from J, leaving 8 bases between them. The CDR3 loop reads CASSDQGYQETQYF. CDR3 in DNA: TGTGCCAGCAGTGACCAGGGTTACCAAGAGACCCAGTACTTC.

The CDR3 reads CASSEVGRIARDGYTF. CDR3 DNA sequence: TGTGCCAGCAGTGAAGTGGGTAGAATAGCGAGAGATGGCTACACCTTC. The V call is TRBV6-1, the J call TRBJ1-2, with unresolved D. Trimming left V 1 base short and J 6 bases short, with 18 bases between. CDR3 length equals 16 residues. Germline CDR1 and CDR2: MNHNS and SASEGT.

The gene calls are TRBV10-3 and TRBJ2-7; D is perhaps TRBD2 (7 bases). The CDR3 runs 15 residues. Trimming stripped 4 bases from V and 5 bases from J, with 18 bases between. Germline V gene lookup returns CDR1 ENHRY and CDR2 SYGVKD. The CDR3 is CAISGLLGGQNEQYF. For the CDR3, the DNA is TGTGCCATCAGTGGCCTGCTCGGGGGGCAGAACGAGCAGTACTTC.

The chain combines TRBV5-6 with TRBJ2-5, with 7 bases matching TRBD1. The tail of the sequence fits TRBJ2-7 better, so the J call may be wrong. Germline V CDR1 and CDR2: SGHDT, YYEEEE. The CDR3 contains 16 residues. The CDR3 is CASSWGWMGQNYEQYF. Here the CDR3 DNA reads TGTGCCAGCAGCTGGGGTTGGATGGGACAGAACTACGAGCAGTACTTC.

The chain combines TRBV10-3 with TRBJ2-3; D might be TRBD2 (5 bases). The CDR3 extends over 16 amino acids. Germline V gene lookup returns CDR1 ENHRY and CDR2 SYGVKD. Trimming took 0 bases from V and 1 from J, leaving 11 bases between them. The DNA for the CDR3 is TGTGCCATCAGTGAGTCTACTAGAGCTGGCACAGATACGCAGTATTTT. This sequence encodes CAISESTRAGTDTQYF.

J is TRBJ2-2 and V is TRBV11-1; tentatively, D is TRBD1 (6 bases). The V gene lost 1 base and the J gene lost 5 bases, with 17 bases spanning the gap. This CDR3 is built from 17 residues. Germline V gene lookup returns CDR1 SGHAT and CDR2 FQDESV (reference sequence). The DNA for the CDR3 is TGTGCCAGCAGCTTAGGGGCCGCAGGGGCCAGAACCGGGGAGCTGTTTTTT. Translated: CASSLGAAGARTGELFF. Variable domain in full (rest from reference TRBV11-1 and TRBJ2-2): EAEVAQSPRYKITEKSQAVAFWCDPISGHATLYWYRQILGQGPELLVQFQDESVVDDSQLPKDRFSAERLKGVDSTLKIQPAELGDSAMYLCASSLGAAGARTGELFFGEGSRLTVL.

The chain recombines TRBV19 with TRBJ2-6; 10 nucleotides agree with TRBD1. The V segment lost 4 bases and the J segment 2 bases; nucleotides outside the gene matches: 5. Germline V gene lookup returns CDR1 LNHDA and CDR2 SQIVND (reference sequence). This CDR3 is built from 17 residues. The CDR3 here is CASSRSTGGTGANVLTF. The CDR3 DNA sequence: TGTGCCAGTAGTAGGTCGACAGGGGGCACTGGGGCCAACGTCCTGACTTTC.

This chain connects TRBV7-6 to TRBJ2-2; TRBD2 agrees at 9 bases. The CDR3 totals 16 residues. With V trimmed by 4 bases and J by 2 bases, 5 bases remained unmatched. In germline, CDR1 is SGHVS, CDR2 FNYEAQ. The CDR3 is CASSYSSGGNTGELFF. The CDR3, as DNA: TGTGCCAGCAGCTATAGTAGCGGGGGAAACACCGGGGAGCTGTTTTTT.

This clone was observed a handful of times. The chain is built from TRBV28 and TRBJ1-4, with D uncertain. V was pared by 5 bases and J by 10 bases, with 11 bases between. The CDR3 spans 12 residues. CDR1 and CDR2 (germline): MDHEN, SYDVKM. For the CDR3, the DNA is TGTGCCAGCAGTCAGGAACTTGGAAAACTGTTTTTT. This translates into CASSQELGKLFF.